A selection of T cell receptor beta chains follows, all from one sample in a study of human T cells and chemical hapten exposure. TCRdb reprocessed the RACE reads with MiXCR, giving one entry per CDR3 protein. The sample carries approximately 100,000 distinct CDR3 sequences, roughly 9% recorded once. The sample in question was whole blood, obtained in connection with sensitization to the hapten diphenylcyclopropenone (DPC). The receptors come from a middle-aged woman with alopecia areata. Some clones in this sample may be carry-over from other donors' samples. Each CDR3 is given with its conserved first and last residue.

TRBJ2-3	TRBV28	CASNDGTDTQYF
TRBJ1-5	TRBV6-1	CASSETGRGGQPQHF
TRBJ2-7	TRBV6-2/TRBV6-3	CASSIGSSGPNEQYF
TRBJ2-1	TRBV27	CASSLYSGDPGDEQFF
TRBJ1-1	TRBV7-6	CASSPNGAPIPEAFF
TRBJ1-1	TRBV29-1	CSVDKGTEAFF
TRBJ2-2	TRBV10-3	CAISRETTGKTGELFF
TRBJ2-5	TRBV6-6	CASSSDLETQYF
TRBJ2-5	TRBV6-5	CASSSDWGRGQETQYF
TRBJ2-1	TRBV7-2	CASSLVAGGLANEQFF
TRBJ2-2	TRBV4-1	CASSQVGTRSNTGELFF
TRBJ1-4	TRBV29-1	CSVGQGPTNEKLFF
TRBJ1-3	TRBV6-6	CASSLPTGENSGNTIYF
TRBJ2-3	TRBV6-1	CASRAGLAGGQDTQYF
TRBJ2-2	TRBV19	CASSTMVISGELFF
TRBJ2-1	TRBV7-3	CASSLLQGSYNEQFF
TRBJ2-4	TRBV19	CASSISGSGNIEPIAKNIQYF
TRBJ1-1	TRBV5-1	CASSLEAAGTEAFF
TRBJ2-3	TRBV18	CASSPLGQGRGDTQYF
TRBJ2-1	TRBV6-6	CASSYKPTAYNEQFF
TRBJ1-5	TRBV27	CASSPLSAGSNQPQHF
TRBJ1-1	TRBV20-1	CSARDGRGGMNTEAFF
TRBJ1-5	TRBV18	CASSPGPDQPQHF
TRBJ1-2	TRBV19	CASSFLLQGAQYGYTF
TRBJ2-2	TRBV7-8	CASSPREGLDTGELFF
TRBJ1-1	TRBV7-9	CASSLDRVRGSF
TRBJ1-1	TRBV10-3	CAARGTDTEAFF
TRBJ2-3	TRBV20-1	CSALAGGRTDTQYF
TRBJ1-6	TRBV20-1	CSASSSYNSPLHF
TRBJ1-3	TRBV15	CATSPLRRSGNTIYF
TRBJ1-2	TRBV29-1	CSVYRPEGYTF
TRBJ2-3	TRBV6-1	CASRDSEPDTQYF
TRBJ2-6	TRBV27	CASSRRSSGANVLTF
TRBJ2-1	TRBV6-2/TRBV6-3	CASTVGLAGVGSYNEQFF
TRBJ2-1	TRBV9	CASSIWDFDEQFF
TRBJ1-2	TRBV6-2/TRBV6-3	CASSRPTGTGPNYGYTF
TRBJ1-1	TRBV4-3	CASSAWTGMNTEAFF
TRBJ1-1	TRBV20-1	CSARGGRVEGEAFF
TRBJ1-6	TRBV16	CASSPQLQEKTLHF
TRBJ2-1	TRBV7-6	CASSSYAYNEQFF
TRBJ1-4	TRBV24-1	CATRRGGGVDEKLFF
TRBJ2-1	TRBV12-3/TRBV12-4	CASSLRDKPYNEQFF
TRBJ1-2	TRBV7-9	CASTSSGVYTYGYTF
TRBJ2-1	TRBV10-1	CASSEGRNYNEQFF
TRBJ2-2	TRBV11-2	CASSSHRGTPNTGELFF
TRBJ2-7	TRBV6-2/TRBV6-3	CASRGTSASYEQYF
TRBJ2-1	TRBV12-3/TRBV12-4	CASSSSLAGNEQFF
TRBJ1-6	TRBV28	CASSLGTGGSNSPLHF
TRBJ2-2	TRBV6-2/TRBV6-3	CAGCFKGPNTGELFF
TRBJ1-3	TRBV15	CATSRSGTGNTIYF
TRBJ1-1	TRBV6-6	CASSTPFVNTEAFF
TRBJ1-2	TRBV5-5	CASSLEAEGTGYTF
TRBJ1-3	TRBV10-3	CAIRRDSGNTIYF